Each of the 4 T cell receptor beta chains below was sequenced from the same sample in a study of blood T cell repertoires in COVID-19. The assay was immunoSEQ multiplex PCR, and TCRdb's table has in-frame clones only and misses some. The sample records about 240,000 clones, about 80% being singletons. Material: peripheral blood. Receptors were obtained from a woman at least 80 years old with acute or convalescent COVID-19.

This rearrangement joins TRBV4-1 to TRBJ2-1, with D maybe TRBD2 (5 bases). Germline lookup yields CDR1 MGHRA and CDR2 YSYEKL. V was clipped by 1 base and J by 4 bases, with 11 bases between them. The CDR3 length is 15 residues. The CDR3 DNA is TGCGCCAGCAGCCAAGCCGGTTCGGGATACAATGAGCAGTTCTTC. Translation: CASSQAGSGYNEQFF.

The chain joins TRBV5-3 to TRBJ1-1; 9 bases are shared with TRBD1. TRBV5-3 is an ORF, with its function uncertain. This CDR3 contains 13 residues. V was pared by 2 bases and J by 7 bases, with 3 bases of the junction left unmatched. The CDR3 protein is CARSLQGALEAFF. The CDR3 nucleotides are TGTGCCAGAAGCTTACAGGGGGCACTTGAAGCTTTCTTT.

This clone was counted between two and nine times. The J gene is TRBJ1-5, the V gene TRBV19, with D possibly matching TRBD1 (5 bases). The CDR3 has 15 amino acids. V was cut by 7 bases and J by 3 bases, with 16 bases left in between. Germline V CDR1 and CDR2: LNHDA, SQIVND (reference sequence). In nucleotides, the CDR3 is TGTGCCAGTACCACCCAGGGTGCCTCCAATCAGCCCCAGCATTTT. This gives the protein CASTTQGASNQPQHF.

V and J are TRBV24-1 and TRBJ2-5; 7 nucleotides align to TRBD2. This CDR3 spans 14 amino acids. Germline CDR1 reads KGHDR; CDR2 reads SFDVKD. V was clipped by 4 bases and J by 5 bases; unmatched bases: 6. The CDR3, as DNA: TGTGCCACCAGTGACCGACTAGCTGGGGAGACCCAGTACTTC. Translation: CATSDRLAGETQYF.